This T cell receptor (beta chain) is drawn from a study of T cells in Graves' hyperthyroidism and ophthalmopathy. Study-level background: Once the initial diagnosis was made, peripheral blood was obtained before any treatment.

CDR1 is SEHNR and CDR2 is FQNEAQ in the germline V gene (reference sequence). V shed 4 bases and J shed 7 bases, with 17 bases lying between them. The CDR3 has 14 amino acids. Amplified TCR beta CDR3 regions derived from RNA transcripts. HTBI primers were the set used in a first-round RT-PCR of the TCR CDR3. TCRdb reanalysed the multiplex PCR reads using MiXCR and keeps one entry per CDR3 protein. The data contain more than 350,000 distinct CDR3 sequences, 14% to 15% of them singletons. Notes on the study in general: Onset of ophthalmopathy came a median 6.5 months after the model predicted it.

As to this clonotype: Its antigen is still unknown.

Hyperthyroidism of Graves' type that showed no ophthalmopathy progression within 18 months was stable. This TCR derives from a woman in her 30s with Graves' hyperthyroidism. The sample comprised blood. This sequence joins TRBV7-9 and TRBJ2-7; a possible D gene is TRBD2 (6 bases). The CDR3 loop is CASSSTRALAEQYF. CDR3 coding DNA: TGTGCCAGCAGCTCGACTAGAGCCCTTGCAGAGCAGTACTTC.